This T cell receptor beta chain emerged from a study of blood T cell repertoires in COVID-19. TCRdb keeps only in-frame clones here, not all; method: immunoSEQ multiplex PCR. The table lists fewer than 250,000 clones, roughly 84% of them singletons. This clone was detected only once. The material sequenced was peripheral blood. This TCR came from a woman aged 80 or over with COVID-19, enrolled during active disease.

CDR3 loop: CASSPREGMNYGYTF. The CDR3 nucleotides read TGTGCCAGCAGCCCCCGGGAGGGGATGAACTATGGCTACACCTTC. V is TRBV11-2 and J is TRBJ1-2, with TRBD1 as a possible D gene (5 bases). Trimming cost V 5 bases and J 2 bases, with 15 bases left between them. There are 15 residues in the CDR3. Germline CDR1 SGHAT, CDR2 FQNNGV.